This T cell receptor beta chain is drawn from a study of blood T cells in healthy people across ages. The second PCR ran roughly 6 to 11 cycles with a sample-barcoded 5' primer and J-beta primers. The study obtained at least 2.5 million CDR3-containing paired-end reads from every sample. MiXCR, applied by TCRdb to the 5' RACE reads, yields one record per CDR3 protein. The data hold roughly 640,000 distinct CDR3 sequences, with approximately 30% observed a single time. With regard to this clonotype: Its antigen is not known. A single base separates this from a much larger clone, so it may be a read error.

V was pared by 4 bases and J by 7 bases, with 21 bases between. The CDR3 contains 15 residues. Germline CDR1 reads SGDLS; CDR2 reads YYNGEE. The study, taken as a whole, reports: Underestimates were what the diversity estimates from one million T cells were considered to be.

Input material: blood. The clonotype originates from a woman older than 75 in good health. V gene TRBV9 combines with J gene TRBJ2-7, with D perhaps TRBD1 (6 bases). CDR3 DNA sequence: TGTGCCAGCAGCCCGAACGCCGGGACATACAATGAGCAGTACTTC. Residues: CASSPNAGTYNEQYF. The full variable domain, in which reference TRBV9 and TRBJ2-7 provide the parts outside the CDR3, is DSGVTQTPKHLITATGQRVTLRCSPRSGDLSVYWYQQSLDQGLQFLIQYYNGEERAKGNILERFSAQQFPDLHSELNLSSLELGDSALYFCASSPNAGTYNEQYFGPGTRLTVT.